Presented here are 23 T cell receptor beta chains from one specimen sequenced in a study of CD8+ T cells in alopecia areata. Investigators isolated RNA and reverse transcribed it into cDNA to act as the sequencing template. Measured with immunoSEQ multiplex PCR; TCRdb has only the in-frame clones, and not every one. The sample lists 15,000 to 20,000 clones, 50% to 60% occurring once. The sample's treatment: oral pan-JAK inhibitor, 5-10 mg twice daily. Peripheral blood samples and lesional scalp punch biopsies were obtained from alopecia areata patients. The sample was skin, taken at week 4, from a patient treated with tofacitinib. These receptors originate from a human donor with alopecia areata.

V and J are TRBV7-9 and TRBJ1-2; D remains ambiguous. This CDR3 has 14 residues. Looked up from germline, CDR1 is SEHNR and CDR2 is FQNEAQ (reference sequence). Trimming removed 1 base from V and 2 bases from J, with 8 bases in between. The CDR3 region is CASSLVRGNYGYTF. The CDR3 nucleotides read TGTGCCAGCAGCTTAGTTCGAGGGAACTATGGCTACACCTTC.

The chain couples TRBV5-1 to TRBJ1-1; TRBD1 is a possible D gene (6 bases). Between the trimmed V and J ends, which lost 4 bases and 1 base, there was a span of 14 bases. CDR3 length: 15 residues. Germline CDR1 and CDR2: SGHRS and YFSETQ. DNA of the CDR3: TGCGCCAGCAGCCCGACGGGGGCGGAGAACACTGAAGCTTTCTTT. Protein product: CASSPTGAENTEAFF.

This chain joins TRBV7-9 and TRBJ2-3; 10 positions match TRBD2. V shed 8 bases, J shed 2 bases, and the junction held 10 bases outside the gene matches. Germline assignment: CDR1 SEHNR and CDR2 FQNEAQ (reference sequence). CDR3 length equals 16 residues. CDR3 amino acids: CASYDSSGGYTDTQYF. Here the CDR3 DNA reads TGTGCCAGCTATGATTCTAGCGGGGGATACACAGATACGCAGTATTTT.

The V call is TRBV5-1, the J call TRBJ1-6, with 8 positions matching TRBD1. Germline-derived CDR1 and CDR2 are SGHRS and YFSETQ. With 1 base clipped from V and 5 bases from J, the junction kept 2 bases outside the gene matches. This CDR3 has 15 amino acids. As DNA, the CDR3 is TGCGCCAGCAGCTTGTTGGACAGGGATAATTCACCCCTCCACTTT. It specifies CASSLLDRDNSPLHF.

The V call is TRBV6-1, the J call TRBJ2-7, with D tentatively TRBD1 (5 bases). The CDR3 length is 14 residues. Between the trimmed V and J ends, which lost 6 bases and 0 bases, there was a span of 12 bases. Germline V gene lookup returns CDR1 MNHNS and CDR2 SASEGT. Here the CDR3 DNA reads TGTGCCAGCAGATCCCAGGGAAGCTCCTACGAGCAGTACTTC. Its protein is CASRSQGSSYEQYF.

This clone is medium-sized (0.01 to 0.1%) within its sample. The gene calls are TRBV4-1 and TRBJ1-2, with a weak D call TRBD1 (5 bases). The CDR3 is 15 amino acids. The germline CDR1 and CDR2 sequences are MGHRA and YSYEKL. V was pared by 4 bases and J by 8 bases, with 20 bases between. The CDR3 DNA follows: TGCGCCAGCAGCCCACTGGGAGGCAGGGAGAAAGGCTACACCTTC. Amino acid sequence: CASSPLGGREKGYTF.

This clone was observed a few times. CDR3: CASSSRDGKQYF. As DNA, the CDR3 is TGTGCCAGCAGTTCCCGGGACGGGAAGCAGTACTTC. This rearrangement joins TRBV6-5 to TRBJ2-7; perhaps D is TRBD1 or TRBD2 (5 bases each). This CDR3 contains 12 residues. Between the trimmed V and J ends, which lost 4 bases and 8 bases, there was a span of 12 bases. CDR1 is MNHEY and CDR2 is SVGAGI in the germline V gene.

CDR3 DNA: TGTGCCAGCAGCGTGACAGGCATGAACACTGAAGCTTTCTTT. Translation gives CASSVTGMNTEAFF. This chain uses TRBV5-6 with TRBJ1-1; D perhaps matches TRBD1 (6 bases). Germline CDR1 and CDR2: SGHDT and YYEEEE. Trimming stripped 4 bases from V and 0 bases from J, with 10 bases between. CDR3 size: 14 residues.

The V and J genes are TRBV30 and TRBJ1-4; D may be TRBD1 (5 bases). The V end was cut by 1 base, the J end by 6 bases, with 15 bases between. CDR1 GTSNPN and CDR2 SVGIG come from the germline V gene (reference sequence). This CDR3 has 15 amino acids. CDR3 coding DNA: TGTGCCTGGAGTGGCCAGGGCAGCTTTTATGAAAAACTGTTTTTT. Amino acid sequence: CAWSGQGSFYEKLFF. Variable domain in full (rest from reference TRBV30 and TRBJ1-4): SQTIHQWPATLVQPVGSPLSLECTVEGTSNPNLYWYRQAAGRGLQLLFYSVGIGQISSEVPQNLSASRPQDRQFILSSKKLLLSDSGFYLCAWSGQGSFYEKLFFGSGTQLSVL.

This clone occurred a few times. This rearrangement joins TRBV7-9 to TRBJ2-1; weak D call: TRBD1 (5 bases). Looked up from germline, CDR1 is SEHNR and CDR2 is FQNEAQ (reference sequence). The CDR3 length is 15 residues. The V gene lost 5 bases and the J gene lost 0 bases, with 11 bases spanning the gap. The CDR3 sequence is CASSGQGYSYNEQFF. The DNA for the CDR3 is TGTGCCAGCAGCGGTCAGGGATACTCCTACAATGAGCAGTTCTTC.

This chain connects TRBV5-4 to TRBJ2-3; D unresolved. Germline CDR1 SGHNT, CDR2 YYREEE (reference sequence). Between the trimmed V and J ends, which lost 2 bases and 2 bases, there was a span of 6 bases. CDR3 size: 13 residues. The CDR3 reads CASSFWDTDTQYF. In nucleotides, the CDR3 is TGTGCCAGCAGCTTCTGGGACACAGATACGCAGTATTTT.

The chain is built from TRBV5-1 and TRBJ2-2; the D gene is possibly TRBD2 (5 bases). The germline V gene has CDR1 SGHRS and CDR2 YFSETQ. The CDR3 is 15 amino acids. With 2 bases removed from V and 1 base from J, the gap between germline ends came to 9 bases. CDR3 amino acids: CASSLEGRNTGELFF. CDR3 bases: TGCGCCAGCAGCTTAGAAGGGAGGAACACCGGGGAGCTGTTTTTT.

As to this clone: Mismatch with germline at one junction end may stem from a read error. The chain is built from TRBV6-6 and TRBJ2-5; possibly TRBD1 for D (6 bases). The germline V gene encodes CDR1 MNHNY and CDR2 SVGAGI (reference sequence). The length of the CDR3 is 13 residues. The CDR3 sequence: CASRPWTVEAQYF. The CDR3 DNA reads as TGTGCCAGCCGCCCGTGGACAGTAGAGGCCCAGTACTTC.

The rearrangement uses TRBV6-6 and TRBJ1-4; tentatively, D is TRBD1 (6 bases). The V and J ends lost 6 bases and 5 bases respectively, with 13 bases between them. The CDR3 is 14 residues long. Germline V gene sequence: CDR1 MNHNY, CDR2 SVGAGI (reference sequence). CDR3 sequence: CASSSTGRNEKLFF. The CDR3 nucleotides read TGTGCCAGCAGCTCGACAGGTCGAAATGAAAAACTGTTTTTT.

The chain joins TRBV5-5 to TRBJ1-1; D is unclear. Looked up from germline, CDR1 is SGHKS and CDR2 is YYEKEE (reference sequence). The CDR3 contains 13 residues. V was cut by 2 bases and J by 5 bases, with 10 bases left in between. CDR3 sequence: CASSLDVRTEAFF. CDR3 coding DNA: TGTGCCAGCAGCTTAGACGTAAGGACTGAAGCTTTCTTT.

The V gene is TRBV6-6, the J gene TRBJ1-2; no clear D gene. Trimming took 6 bases from V and 3 from J, leaving 8 bases between them. Germline V gives CDR1 MNHNY, CDR2 SVGAGI (reference sequence). The CDR3 loop spans 12 amino acids. CDR3 nucleotides: TGTGCCAGCAGCCCTTCTCACTATGGCTACACCTTC. Amino acids: CASSPSHYGYTF.

The chain employs TRBV29-1 and TRBJ1-2; 7 bases fit TRBD1. V was pared by 8 bases and J by 2 bases, with 8 bases of the junction left unmatched. Germline V lookup: CDR1 SQVTM, CDR2 ANQGSEA. There are 13 residues in the CDR3. CDR3 DNA: TGCAGCATACTAGAACAGGGGAACTATGGCTACACCTTC. As protein: CSILEQGNYGYTF.

This chain uses TRBV4-2 with TRBJ1-2; weak D call: TRBD1 (5 bases). The V gene's germline CDR1 is LGHNA and CDR2 YNFKEQ. The CDR3 is 14 residues long. V was trimmed by 1 base and J by 0 bases, leaving 6 bases between them. The CDR3 DNA is TGTGCCAGCAGCCAAGCGACAGCTAACTATGGCTACACCTTC. Translating gives CASSQATANYGYTF.

The chain is built from TRBV27 and TRBJ2-6; 7 bases are shared with TRBD1. CDR1 and CDR2 (germline): MNHEY, SMNVEV (reference sequence). J was trimmed by 0 bases and V by 0 bases; bases with no gene match: 8. The CDR3 is 19 amino acids. CDR3 protein: CASSLSVDRWSSGANVLTF. CDR3 sequence (DNA): TGTGCCAGCAGTTTATCCGTGGACAGGTGGAGCTCTGGGGCCAACGTCCTGACTTTC.

The gene calls are TRBV4-1 and TRBJ2-5; no reliable D call. V was shortened by 2 bases and J by 1 base, with 8 bases between the two germline ends. Germline V CDR1 and CDR2: MGHRA, YSYEKL. The CDR3 is made up of 14 amino acids. CDR3: CASSQRLLQETQYF. CDR3 nucleotides: TGCGCCAGCAGCCAAAGACTGCTCCAAGAGACCCAGTACTTC.

The rearrangement uses TRBV6-5 and TRBJ1-6; 7 nucleotides match TRBD1. CDR1 is MNHEY, CDR2 SVGAGI, per germline. This CDR3 is 15 amino acids long. The V segment lost 3 bases and the J segment 4 bases; nucleotides outside the gene matches: 3. The CDR3 reads CASSYPGQYNSPLHF. The DNA of the CDR3 is TGTGCCAGCAGTTATCCGGGACAGTATAATTCACCCCTCCACTTT.

This clone is termed medium-sized. This CDR3 reads CASSSGTHSQGNIQYF. In DNA, the CDR3 is TGTGCCAGCAGCTCAGGGACACACAGCCAAGGGAACATTCAGTACTTC. The chain couples TRBV5-5 to TRBJ2-4, with TRBD1 as a possible D gene (6 bases). The ends were cut back, 3 bases at V and 7 bases at J, with 20 bases in the middle. The CDR3 spans 16 residues. Germline V gene lookup returns CDR1 SGHKS and CDR2 YYEKEE (reference sequence).

The V call is TRBV7-9, the J call TRBJ2-5; no definite D call. This CDR3 has 14 residues. Looked up from germline, CDR1 is SEHNR and CDR2 is FQNEAQ (reference sequence). Between the trimmed V and J ends, which lost 5 bases and 5 bases, there was a span of 15 bases. CDR3 sequence (DNA): TGTGCCAGCAGCCTAAGCTCGACTCGGGAGACCCAGTACTTC. Its translation is CASSLSSTRETQYF. Combining the CDR3 with reference TRBV7-9 and TRBJ2-5 gives the whole variable domain DTGVSQNPRHKITKRGQNVTFRCDPISEHNRLYWYRQTLGQGPEFLTYFQNEAQLEKSRLLSDRFSAERPKGSFSTLEIQRTEQGDSAMYLCASSLSSTRETQYFGPGTRLLVL.